Following are 18 T cell receptor beta chains from one sample sequenced in a study of human T cells and chemical hapten exposure. TCRdb reprocessed the RACE reads with MiXCR, giving one entry per CDR3 protein. The sample lists around 92,000 distinct CDR3 sequences; 11% were seen once. Time point described: pre-sensitization, week 0. As to treatment: therapeutic diphenylcyclopropenone sensitization with weekly scalp DPC. Material: whole blood, obtained in connection with sensitization to the hapten diphenylcyclopropenone (DPC). Receptors originate from a woman aged 60-75 years with alopecia areata. Some clones in this sample may be carry-over from other donors' samples.

There are many counts of this clonotype. The CDR3 region is CAWSKRGGQPQHF. CDR3 DNA sequence: TGTGCCTGGAGTAAAAGGGGCGGGCAGCCCCAGCATTTT. The chain employs TRBV30 and TRBJ1-5; D possibly corresponds to TRBD1 (5 bases). Germline V CDR1 and CDR2: GTSNPN, SVGIG (reference sequence). The CDR3 length is 13 residues. V was pared by 2 bases and J by 7 bases, with 12 bases between.

This clonotype was counted ten times or more. The V and J genes are TRBV4-1 and TRBJ2-3, with 12 bases matching TRBD2. Germline V gene lookup returns CDR1 MGHRA and CDR2 YSYEKL. The CDR3 is made up of 24 amino acids. With 0 bases clipped from V and 2 bases from J, the junction kept 24 bases outside the gene matches. CDR3 DNA: TGCGCCAGCAGCCAAGAAAGGATTGCTAGCGGGGGGGCTTTTATTCGAGGAATCACAGATACGCAGTATTTT. As protein: CASSQERIASGGAFIRGITDTQYF.

Ten or more counts support this clonotype. V and J are TRBV6-1 and TRBJ1-5, with D perhaps matching TRBD1 (6 bases). Trimming stripped 8 bases from V and 6 bases from J, with 14 bases between. Germline-derived CDR1 and CDR2 are MNHNS and SASEGT. The CDR3 is 13 residues long. This chain's CDR3 is CASGRQGSQPQHF. The CDR3 nucleotides read TGTGCCAGCGGGCGGCAGGGGAGTCAGCCCCAGCATTTT.

The chain combines TRBV11-3 with TRBJ2-5; 8 bases fit TRBD1. After removal of 4 bases from V and 5 bases from J, the junction contained 15 bases not matched to a gene. CDR1 and CDR2 from the germline V gene are SGHNT and YENEEA. This CDR3 spans 17 amino acids. The CDR3 bases are TGTGCCAGCAGCTCCAGAGACAAGGACAGGGCTGGGGAGACCCAGTACTTC. Encoded protein: CASSSRDKDRAGETQYF.

The V call is TRBV29-1, the J call TRBJ2-1, with D perhaps TRBD1 (6 bases). The CDR3 contains 14 residues. Germline V CDR1 and CDR2: SQVTM, ANQGSEA. Trimming pared 3 bases from V and 0 bases from J, leaving 9 bases between. This CDR3 is CSVDTGSSYNEQFF. In nucleotides, the CDR3 is TGCAGCGTTGACACAGGGAGCTCCTACAATGAGCAGTTCTTC.

This clonotype appeared many times. The V and J genes are TRBV20-1 and TRBJ1-1; no definite D call. CDR1 DFQATT and CDR2 SNEGSKA come from the germline V gene (reference sequence). V lost 3 bases to trimming and J lost 4 bases, with 3 bases between them. This CDR3 comprises 10 residues. Here the CDR3 reads CSARATEAFF. The CDR3 DNA follows: TGCAGTGCTAGGGCCACTGAAGCTTTCTTT.

This clonotype was found many times. J is TRBJ2-1 and V is TRBV7-6; D may correspond to TRBD1 or TRBD2 (6 bases each). CDR1 SGHVS and CDR2 FNYEAQ come from the germline V gene. The length of the CDR3 is 16 residues. V was trimmed by 5 bases and J by 8 bases, leaving 22 bases between them. In DNA, the CDR3 is TGTGCCAGCAGCCCTAACACGGGGGCTCGGGGCGATGAGCAGTTCTTC. Translating it yields CASSPNTGARGDEQFF.

This clonotype was detected ten times or more. J is TRBJ2-3 and V is TRBV2, with 8 positions matching TRBD1. The ends lost 5 bases at V and 3 bases at J; junction bases unmatched: 4. CDR3 length: 14 residues. Germline CDR1 SNHLY, CDR2 FYNNEI. CDR3 DNA sequence: TGTGCCAGCAGTAACGGACAGGGAACAGATACGCAGTATTTT. Its translation is CASSNGQGTDTQYF. The full variable domain, with the rest looked up from reference TRBV2 and TRBJ2-3, is EPEVTQTPSHQVTQMGQEVILRCVPISNHLYFYWYRQILGQKVEFLVSFYNNEISEKSEIFDDQFSVERPDGSNFTLKIRSTKLEDSAMYFCASSNGQGTDTQYFGPGTRLTVL.

This clonotype appeared a few times. The chain recombines TRBV9 with TRBJ2-1, with D perhaps matching TRBD1 or TRBD2 (6 bases each). This CDR3 region has 15 residues. Germline loops: CDR1 SGDLS, CDR2 YYNGEE. V lost 0 bases and J 6 bases, leaving 13 bases between the germline ends. The CDR3 spells CASSVGGAEGNEQFF. The CDR3 nucleotides read TGTGCCAGCAGCGTAGGGGGGGCAGAGGGCAATGAGCAGTTCTTC.

This clonotype was counted ten times or more. The rearrangement uses TRBV20-1 and TRBJ2-7, with D possibly being TRBD2 (5 bases). Germline V gives CDR1 DFQATT, CDR2 SNEGSKA (reference sequence). The CDR3 consists of 13 residues. V was trimmed by 0 bases and J by 5 bases, leaving 11 bases between them. This chain's CDR3 is CSARDPSWNEQYF. CDR3 sequence (DNA): TGCAGTGCTAGAGATCCTAGCTGGAACGAGCAGTACTTC.

The chain joins TRBV7-2 to TRBJ2-7, with D perhaps TRBD2 (6 bases). There are 14 residues in the CDR3. V lost 3 bases to trimming and J lost 2 bases, with 11 bases between them. Germline V gives CDR1 SGHTA, CDR2 FQGNSA. The CDR3 reads CASSLRLVPYEQYF. The CDR3 region has the DNA TGTGCCAGCAGCTTGAGACTAGTCCCCTACGAGCAGTACTTC. Full variable domain (missing parts from reference TRBV7-2 and TRBJ2-7): GAGVSQSPSNKVTEKGKDVELRCDPISGHTALYWYRQSLGQGLEFLIYFQGNSAPDKSGLPSDRFSAERTGGSVSTLTIQRTQQEDSAVYLCASSLRLVPYEQYFGPGTRLTVT.

Many counts were recorded for this clonotype. The chain couples TRBV7-8 to TRBJ2-1, with 8 bases that match TRBD2. Germline V CDR1 and CDR2: SGHVS, FQNEAQ. Trimming at V came to 8 bases and at J to 8 bases, leaving 11 bases not matched to a gene. The CDR3 runs 14 residues. CDR3 loop: CASGQRGGRDEQFF. The CDR3, as DNA: TGTGCCAGCGGACAACGGGGGGGCCGCGATGAGCAGTTCTTC. Using reference TRBV7-8 and TRBJ2-1 for the parts outside the CDR3, the full variable domain is GAGVSQSPRYKVAKRGQDVALRCDPISGHVSLFWYQQALGQGPEFLTYFQNEAQLDKSGLPSDRFFAERPEGSVSTLKIQRTQQEDSAVYLCASGQRGGRDEQFFGPGTRLTVL.

Ten or more counts support this clonotype. The rearrangement uses TRBV5-1 and TRBJ2-1; D is possibly TRBD1 (6 bases). This CDR3 spans 15 amino acids. Trimming stripped 3 bases from V and 5 bases from J, with 15 bases between. CDR1 SGHRS and CDR2 YFSETQ come from the germline V gene. As DNA, the CDR3 is TGCGCCAGCAGCTCGACCGGGACAACAAACAATGAGCAGTTCTTC. Translated: CASSSTGTTNNEQFF.

This clonotype was counted at least ten times. The CDR3 sequence: CASSKRPPHSTDTQYF. The CDR3 DNA follows: TGTGCCAGCTCTAAGAGGCCCCCCCATAGCACAGATACGCAGTATTTT. The chain links TRBV12-3 or TRBV12-4 to TRBJ2-3; D unclear. The V end was cut by 8 bases, the J end by 0 bases, with 18 bases between. CDR3 length: 16 amino acids.

There are many counts of this clonotype. The chain has TRBV29-1 and TRBJ1-4; D ambiguous. The V end was cut by 0 bases, the J end by 4 bases, with 6 bases between. CDR3 size: 13 residues. Germline CDR1 and CDR2: SQVTM and ANQGSEA. CDR3: CSVEERVNEKLFF. The CDR3 region has the DNA TGCAGCGTTGAAGAAAGGGTTAATGAAAAACTGTTTTTT.

The chain recombines TRBV6-1 with TRBJ1-5, with D maybe TRBD1 (5 bases). Germline loops: CDR1 MNHNS, CDR2 SASEGT. This CDR3 comprises 15 residues. Between the trimmed V and J ends, which lost 8 bases and 4 bases, there was a span of 18 bases. The CDR3 spells CASDRGTQQNQPQHF. The CDR3 bases are TGTGCCAGCGACCGGGGCACCCAGCAGAATCAGCCCCAGCATTTT.

In DNA form, the CDR3 reads TGTGCCAGCAGTGAACGGCAGGCGCCTAATTACTATGGCTACACCTTC. Translated, it gives CASSERQAPNYYGYTF. The chain employs TRBV2 and TRBJ1-2, with D unclear. Germline V CDR1 and CDR2: SNHLY, FYNNEI. The CDR3 runs 16 residues. V dropped 2 bases and J dropped 3 bases, with 16 bases sitting between them. The variable domain in full, completed from reference TRBV2 and TRBJ1-2, reads EPEVTQTPSHQVTQMGQEVILRCVPISNHLYFYWYRQILGQKVEFLVSFYNNEISEKSEIFDDQFSVERPDGSNFTLKIRSTKLEDSAMYFCASSERQAPNYYGYTFGSGTRLTVV.

CDR3 DNA sequence: TGTGCCAGCAGCTTACGCTTGAATAGGTCCTACGAGCAGTACTTC. Protein: CASSLRLNRSYEQYF. The chain has TRBV7-9 and TRBJ2-7, with D uncertain. CDR1 and CDR2 (germline): SEHNR, FQNEAQ (reference sequence). V dropped 2 bases and J dropped 1 base, with 12 bases sitting between them. There are 15 residues in the CDR3.